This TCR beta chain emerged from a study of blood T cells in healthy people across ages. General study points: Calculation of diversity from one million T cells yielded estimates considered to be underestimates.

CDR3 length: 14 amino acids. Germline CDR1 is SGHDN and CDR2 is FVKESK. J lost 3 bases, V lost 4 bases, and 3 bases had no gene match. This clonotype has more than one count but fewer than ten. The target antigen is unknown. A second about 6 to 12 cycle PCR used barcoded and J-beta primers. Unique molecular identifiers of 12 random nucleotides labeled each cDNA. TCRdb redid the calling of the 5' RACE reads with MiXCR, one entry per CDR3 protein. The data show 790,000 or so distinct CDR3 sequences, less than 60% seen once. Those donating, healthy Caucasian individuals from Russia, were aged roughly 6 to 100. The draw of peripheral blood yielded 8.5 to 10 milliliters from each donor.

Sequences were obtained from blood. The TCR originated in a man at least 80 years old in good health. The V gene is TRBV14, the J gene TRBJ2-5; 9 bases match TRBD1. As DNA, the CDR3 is TGTGCCAGCAGCCGTGGGACAGGGAAAGAGACCCAGTACTTC. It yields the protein CASSRGTGKETQYF.